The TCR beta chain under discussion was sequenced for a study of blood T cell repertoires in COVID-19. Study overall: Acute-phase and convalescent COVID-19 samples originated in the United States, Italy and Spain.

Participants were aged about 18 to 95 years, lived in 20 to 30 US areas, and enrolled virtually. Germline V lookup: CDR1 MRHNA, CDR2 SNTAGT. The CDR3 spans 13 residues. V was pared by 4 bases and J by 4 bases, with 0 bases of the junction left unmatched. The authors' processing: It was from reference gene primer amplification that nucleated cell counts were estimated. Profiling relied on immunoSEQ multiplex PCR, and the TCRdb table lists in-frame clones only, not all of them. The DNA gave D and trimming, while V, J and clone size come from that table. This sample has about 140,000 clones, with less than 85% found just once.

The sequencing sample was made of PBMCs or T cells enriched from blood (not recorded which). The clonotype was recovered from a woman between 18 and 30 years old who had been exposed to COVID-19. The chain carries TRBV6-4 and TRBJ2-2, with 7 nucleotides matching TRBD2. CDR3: CASSGTSTGELFF. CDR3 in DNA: TGTGCCAGCAGTGGGACTAGCACCGGGGAGCTGTTTTTT.